The next 19 T cell receptor beta chains were all read from a single sample in a study of monozygotic twins with inflammatory bowel disease. TCRdb reanalyzed the 5' RACE reads, giving one entry per CDR3 protein sequence and no DNA. Seen in this sample are roughly 300,000 distinct CDR3 sequences; the ten most common clones hold approximately 5.9%. The sequenced material came from blood. These receptors were collected from a human donor with ulcerative colitis or Crohn's disease, or a healthy co-twin of an affected twin (not recorded which).

The V gene is TRBV28, the J gene TRBJ2-7; absent DNA, TCRdb's TRBD1 call cannot be checked. The CDR3 runs 16 residues. Per the germline V gene, CDR1 is MDHEN and CDR2 is SYDVKM. This CDR3 is CASSSSPGTKSYEQYF.

V and J are TRBV6-1 and TRBJ2-3; checking the TCRdb D call of TRBD2 is not possible without DNA. CDR3 length equals 16 residues. The V gene's germline CDR1 is MNHNS and CDR2 SASEGT. CDR3 region: CASSPSGLAGVDTQYF.

The chain employs TRBV7-2 and TRBJ2-4. The CDR3 is 13 residues long. Germline CDR1 reads SGHTA; CDR2 reads FQGNSA. CDR3 sequence: CASSIISKNIQYF. Filled out from reference TRBV7-2 and TRBJ2-4, the complete variable domain reads GAGVSQSPSNKVTEKGKDVELRCDPISGHTALYWYRQSLGQGLEFLIYFQGNSAPDKSGLPSDRFSAERTGGSVSTLTIQRTQQEDSAVYLCASSIISKNIQYFGAGTRLSVL.

J is TRBJ2-7 and V is TRBV28; without DNA, the TCRdb call of TRBD1 cannot be checked. In germline, CDR1 is MDHEN, CDR2 SYDVKM. The CDR3 loop spans 14 amino acids. This CDR3 is CASSPGQIVYEQYF.

CDR3 loop: CASSLRAGAATDTQYF. The genes are TRBV7-2 and TRBJ2-3; the TCRdb D gene call, TRBD1, has no DNA to confirm it. Germline CDR1 SGHTA, CDR2 FQGNSA. This CDR3 comprises 16 residues.

This chain links TRBV19 with TRBJ1-1; TCRdb gives TRBD1 as the D gene, but with no DNA this cannot be confirmed. CDR1 LNHDA and CDR2 SQIVND come from the germline V gene (reference sequence). This CDR3 contains 17 residues. The CDR3 loop reads CASSSVQGARVNTEAFF.

This chain uses TRBV20-1 with TRBJ2-7; TCRdb indicates TRBD1, and absent DNA this call remains unverified. This CDR3 region has 14 residues. Germline V CDR1 and CDR2: DFQATT, SNEGSKA (reference sequence). CDR3 residues: CSAETGFSSYEQYF.

V and J are TRBV6-2 or TRBV6-3 and TRBJ2-2; TCRdb's D call of TRBD2 is untestable without DNA. CDR1 is MNHEY, CDR2 SVGEGT, per germline. The CDR3 runs to 16 residues. The CDR3: CASSPFKRANTGELFF.

The chain links TRBV6-5 to TRBJ2-5; TCRdb's D gene call, TRBD1, goes unchecked for lack of DNA. Germline V gene sequence: CDR1 MNHEY, CDR2 SVGAGI. The CDR3 runs to 16 residues. CDR3: CASSYSLGGTRETQYF.

The chain joins TRBV7-2 to TRBJ2-2. Germline CDR1 is SGHTA and CDR2 is FQGNSA. This CDR3 region has 14 residues. The CDR3 loop is CASSLAKNTGELFF.

The rearrangement links TRBV29-1 to TRBJ2-1; TCRdb reports TRBD1, a call that lacks DNA to check it against. Per the germline V gene, CDR1 is SQVTM and CDR2 is ANQGSEA. CDR3 length: 14 amino acids. The CDR3 is CSAGPPFSYNEQFF.

The chain links TRBV12-3 or TRBV12-4 to TRBJ2-3; TCRdb designates TRBD2, a call that cannot be tested without DNA. The CDR3 runs 16 residues. This CDR3 reads CASSRQTSSGTDTQYF.

This chain uses TRBV12-3 or TRBV12-4 with TRBJ1-5; TCRdb calls TRBD1, which cannot be checked without DNA. The CDR3 sequence is 20 residues long. CDR3 in amino acids: CASSFGAVTGGFSSNQPQHF.

This sequence joins TRBV4-3 and TRBJ1-1; TCRdb reports TRBD1, a call that lacks DNA to check it against. This CDR3 has 16 residues. Germline assignment: CDR1 LGHNA and CDR2 YSLEER. The CDR3 spells CASSQGAGQLNTEAFF.

The chain links TRBV27 to TRBJ2-3; the D call from TCRdb, TRBD2, cannot be confirmed without DNA. CDR3 size: 14 residues. CDR1 MNHEY and CDR2 SMNVEV come from the germline V gene (reference sequence). The CDR3 reads CASSQALLGEAQYF.

V and J are TRBV20-1 and TRBJ2-7; TCRdb names TRBD1, which stays unverified in the absence of DNA. CDR1 and CDR2 (germline): DFQATT, SNEGSKA (reference sequence). The length of the CDR3 is 13 residues. The chain's CDR3 is CSARGDPASEQYF.

This chain links TRBV6-6 with TRBJ1-1. CDR1 and CDR2 (germline): MNHNY, SVGAGI (reference sequence). The CDR3 runs 13 residues. The CDR3 sequence: CASSYGVATEAFF.

The chain recombines TRBV11-2 with TRBJ2-7; TCRdb lists TRBD1, though no DNA is available to test this call. Germline CDR1 reads SGHAT; CDR2 reads FQNNGV. There are 14 residues in the CDR3. The CDR3 sequence: CASSLGAKSYEQYF.

The chain joins TRBV20-1 to TRBJ2-5; TCRdb proposes TRBD2, but this gene call is untestable without DNA. Germline CDR1 DFQATT, CDR2 SNEGSKA (reference sequence). The CDR3 extends over 13 amino acids. CDR3 residues: CSARKGPEETQYF.